Included here is one T cell receptor beta chain sequence, with context. The specificity of this receptor is unknown. Base qualities are not at hand, and no much larger clone is one base apart. Genomic DNA was isolated from the sorted cells so that the TCRbeta CDR3 region could be sequenced. The immunoSEQ Assay was used to sequence the TCRbeta CDR3 regions. TCRdb re-hosts the immuneACCESS table, in-frame sequences only. Its copies lack some clones; in the studies checked, an unresolved V gene accounts for under half of them, and the cause for the rest is not known. Present in this sample are more than 70,000 clones, just over 90% of which were seen just once. Of the sample, approximately 14% is held by the ten largest clones. At the junction V is shortened by 1 base and J by 3 bases, with 16 bases in between. CDR1 and CDR2, looked up from the germline V gene, are MGHRA and YSYEKL. Its CDR3 holds 16 amino acids, cysteine through phenylalanine. Left in the record is the CDR3 DNA by itself, 48 bases read in frame from the first base.

Patients with a history of autoimmune disease or receiving systemic immunosuppression were excluded from the trial. Peripheral blood for TCR sequencing was collected from all dose cohorts at baseline, on cycle 4 day 1, and on cycle 7 day 1. The samples were drawn from a first-in-human, open-label, multicenter phase I dose-escalation trial of ivuxolimab. The trial enrolled adults with locally advanced or metastatic head and neck squamous cell, hepatocellular, melanoma or renal cell carcinoma. CD4+ and CD8+ T cells were sorted separately from peripheral blood before TCR sequencing. This record comes from a study of OX40 agonist ivuxolimab in advanced cancers. General notes on the study: Ivuxolimab was an agonistic, fully human IgG2 monoclonal antibody directed against OX40 (CD134), a costimulatory receptor. Partial responses occurred in three dose-escalation patients: two with cutaneous melanoma and one with hepatocellular carcinoma. Peripheral TCRbeta sequencing was intended to test whether TCR sequence diversity was altered and clonal T-cell expansion was caused by ivuxolimab. Prior anti-PD-1, anti-PD-L1 or anti-CTLA-4 therapy was permitted, and approximately 39% of dose-escalation patients had received checkpoint inhibitors. Intravenous ivuxolimab was administered to patients every 2 weeks at six dose levels: 0.01, 0.1, 0.3, 1.5, 3 and 10 mg/kg. Among the approximately 50 dose-escalation patients, some 20 had hepatocellular carcinoma, approximately 15 melanoma, 9 renal cell carcinoma and 9 head and neck cancer. In the dose-escalation cohort, roughly 80% of patients were male, and the mean age was roughly 60 years, with a range of 23 to 79. The paper reports the monotherapy dose-escalation portion (N ≈ 50 patients) of the phase I ivuxolimab trial.

The paper as a whole reports these results and caveats: Which antigens the clonally expanded peripheral T cells were specific for was not determined. Low levels of normalized T-cell clonal expansion were also seen in some patients who did not respond. On average, CD8+ T cells showed more expanded clones than CD4+ T cells after ivuxolimab. At doses of 0.1 to 3.0 mg/kg, clonal expansion of both CD4+ and CD8+ T cells in blood was seen between baseline and week 6. In partial responders in the 0.1-3.0 mg/kg groups, normalized peripheral clonal expansion was found to be among the lowest, especially among CD8+ T cells.

The chain joins TRBV4-1 to TRBJ2-7, with no reliable assignment of the D segment. The source is an adult with an advanced solid tumor such as melanoma, head and neck, liver or kidney cancer. The input for sequencing was CD4+ or CD8+ T cells sorted from blood, taken in a trial of the OX40 agonist ivuxolimab. CDR3 reads: CASSQGYPQTLYEQYF. The bases are TGCGCCAGCAGCCAAGGTTACCCTCAGACCCTCTACGAGCAGTACTTC.